This paragraph reports one TCR beta chain. Its antigen is still unknown. The sample comes from a study of cytomegalovirus exposure and HLA in healthy donors. Germline V gene sequence: CDR1 SGHTA, CDR2 FQGNSA. V shed 5 bases and J 5 bases; nucleotides not matched to a gene: 12. This CDR3 has 18 amino acids. Study-wide points: Across donors, most TCRs were seen rarely, yet some public ones were widespread. Among the CMV-associated chains, three were confirmed in vitro as specific for CMV antigens.

The PCR contained 60 Vbeta and 13 Jbeta primers. Clones were sequenced by immunoSEQ multiplex PCR, and TCRdb holds only the in-frame ones, with some missing. The sample has over 120,000 clones, 70% to 80% seen once. The material sequenced was PBMCs. The sequence derives from a woman between 18 and 29 years old in good health and CMV-seropositive. The chain has TRBV7-2 and TRBJ2-2; 12 nucleotides align to TRBD2. CDR3 sequence: CASSLGLAGPRRTGELFF. In DNA, the CDR3 is TGTGCCAGCAGCCTTGGACTAGCGGGACCCCGACGGACCGGGGAGCTGTTTTTT.